This T cell receptor (beta chain) was sequenced for a study of blood T cell repertoires in COVID-19. Sequencing used immunoSEQ multiplex PCR; TCRdb keeps in-frame clones, though not all of them. The data show about 200,000 clones, 82% seen once. The CDR3 is 14 amino acids. Germline loops: CDR1 SGHNT, CDR2 YYREEE (reference sequence). The trim removed 0 bases at V and 4 bases at J, leaving 4 bases unmatched. The sequencing sample was made of PBMCs or T cells enriched from blood (not recorded which). V usage is TRBV5-4 and J usage is TRBJ2-7; the match to TRBD1 covers 7 bases. This clonotype was sampled from a woman in her fifties or sixties with acute COVID-19. CDR3 nucleotides: TGTGCCAGCAGCTTGGCCGACAGGGTGTACGAGCAGTACTTC. It specifies CASSLADRVYEQYF. The variable domain in full, with the rest retrieved from reference TRBV5-4 and TRBJ2-7, is ETGVTQSPTHLIKTRGQQVTLRCSSQSGHNTVSWYQQALGQGPQFIFQYYREEENGRGNFPPRFSGLQFPNYSSELNVNALELDDSALYLCASSLADRVYEQYFGPGTRLTVT.